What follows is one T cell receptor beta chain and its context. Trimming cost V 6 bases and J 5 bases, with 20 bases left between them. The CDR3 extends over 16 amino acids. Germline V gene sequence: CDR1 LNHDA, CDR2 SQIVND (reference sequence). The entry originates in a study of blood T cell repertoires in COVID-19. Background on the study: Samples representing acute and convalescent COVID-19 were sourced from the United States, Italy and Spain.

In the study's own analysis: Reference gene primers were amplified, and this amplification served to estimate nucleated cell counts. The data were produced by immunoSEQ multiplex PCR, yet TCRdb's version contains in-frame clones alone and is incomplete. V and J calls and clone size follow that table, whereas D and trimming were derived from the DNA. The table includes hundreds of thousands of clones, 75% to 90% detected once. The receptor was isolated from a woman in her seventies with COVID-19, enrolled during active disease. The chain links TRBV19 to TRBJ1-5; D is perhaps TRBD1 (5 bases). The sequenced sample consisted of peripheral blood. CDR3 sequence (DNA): TGTGCCAGTAGCAGTGCGGGACCGTACTTGTATCAGCCCCAGCATTTT. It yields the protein CASSSAGPYLYQPQHF. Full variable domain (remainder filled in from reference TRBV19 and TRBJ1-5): DGGITQSPKYLFRKEGQNVTLSCEQNLNHDAMYWYRQDPGQGLRLIYYSQIVNDFQKGDIAEGYSVSREKKESFPLTVTSAQKNPTAFYLCASSSAGPYLYQPQHFGDGTRLSIL.